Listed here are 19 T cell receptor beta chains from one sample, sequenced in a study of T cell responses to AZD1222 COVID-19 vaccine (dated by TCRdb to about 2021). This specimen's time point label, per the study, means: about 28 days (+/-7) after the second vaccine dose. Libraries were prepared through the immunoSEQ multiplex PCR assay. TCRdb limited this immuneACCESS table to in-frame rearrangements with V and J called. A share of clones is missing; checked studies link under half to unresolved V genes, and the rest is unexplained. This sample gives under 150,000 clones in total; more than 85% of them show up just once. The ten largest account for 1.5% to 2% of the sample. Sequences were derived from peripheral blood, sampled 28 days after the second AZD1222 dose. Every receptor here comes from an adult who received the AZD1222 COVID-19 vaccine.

CDR3 nucleotide sequence: TGTGCCAGCAGCTTGGGACAGGGACGGAATGGCTACACCTTC. Amino acids: CASSLGQGRNGYTF. The J gene is TRBJ1-2, the V gene TRBV5-6, with TRBD1 matching 7 bases. The CDR3 covers 14 residues. CDR1 SGHDT and CDR2 YYEEEE come from the germline V gene. V gave up 0 bases and J gave up 6 bases; unmatched junction bases: 5.

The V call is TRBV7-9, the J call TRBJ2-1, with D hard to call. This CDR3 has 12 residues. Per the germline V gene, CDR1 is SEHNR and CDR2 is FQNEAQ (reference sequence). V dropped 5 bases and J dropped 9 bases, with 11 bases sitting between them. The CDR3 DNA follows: TGTGCCAGCAGCGGACCAAGAGTTGAGCAGTTCTTC. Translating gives CASSGPRVEQFF.

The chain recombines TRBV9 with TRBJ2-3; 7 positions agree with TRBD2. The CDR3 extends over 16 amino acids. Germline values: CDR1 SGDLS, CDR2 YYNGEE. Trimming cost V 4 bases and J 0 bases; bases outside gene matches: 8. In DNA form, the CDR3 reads TGTGCCAGCAGCCCTACCGGGGGGACTAGCACAGATACGCAGTATTTT. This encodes CASSPTGGTSTDTQYF.

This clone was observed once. CDR3 DNA sequence: TGTGCCAGCAGCTTCACAGGGGTTCAGCCCCAGCATTTT. Translated: CASSFTGVQPQHF. The chain carries TRBV5-5 and TRBJ1-5; 7 positions match TRBD1. V gave up 2 bases and J gave up 6 bases; unmatched junction bases: 2. The CDR3 has 13 residues. The germline gives CDR1 SGHKS, CDR2 YYEKEE (reference sequence).

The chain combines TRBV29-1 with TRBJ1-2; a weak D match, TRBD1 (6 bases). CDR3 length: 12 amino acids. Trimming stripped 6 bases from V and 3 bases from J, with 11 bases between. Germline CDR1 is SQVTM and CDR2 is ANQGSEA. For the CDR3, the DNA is TGCAGCGTGGGTGCAGGGGACTATGGCTACACCTTC. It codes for CSVGAGDYGYTF.

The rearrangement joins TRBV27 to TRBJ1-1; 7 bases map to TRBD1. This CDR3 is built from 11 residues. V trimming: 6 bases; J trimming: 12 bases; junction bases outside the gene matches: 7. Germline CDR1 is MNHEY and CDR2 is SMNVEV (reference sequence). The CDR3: CASRRQGWTFF. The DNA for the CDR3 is TGTGCCAGCAGAAGACAGGGATGGACTTTCTTT.

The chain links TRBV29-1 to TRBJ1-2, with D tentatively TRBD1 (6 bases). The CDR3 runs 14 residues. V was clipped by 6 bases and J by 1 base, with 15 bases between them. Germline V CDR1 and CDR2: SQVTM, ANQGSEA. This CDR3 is CSVDQTGFNYGYTF. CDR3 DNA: TGCAGCGTCGACCAGACAGGATTTAACTATGGCTACACCTTC.

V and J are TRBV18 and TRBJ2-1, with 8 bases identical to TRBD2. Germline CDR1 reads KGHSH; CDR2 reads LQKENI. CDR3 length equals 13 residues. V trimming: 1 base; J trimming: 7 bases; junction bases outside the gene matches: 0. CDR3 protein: CASSPRGGNEQFF. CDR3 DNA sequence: TGTGCCAGCTCACCACGCGGGGGGAATGAGCAGTTCTTC.

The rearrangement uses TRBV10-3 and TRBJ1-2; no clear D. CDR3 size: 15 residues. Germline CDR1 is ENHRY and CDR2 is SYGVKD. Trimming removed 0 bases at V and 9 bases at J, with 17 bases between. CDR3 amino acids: CAISESGGIHPRYTF. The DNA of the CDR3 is TGTGCCATCAGTGAGTCAGGAGGGATCCACCCTCGCTACACCTTC.

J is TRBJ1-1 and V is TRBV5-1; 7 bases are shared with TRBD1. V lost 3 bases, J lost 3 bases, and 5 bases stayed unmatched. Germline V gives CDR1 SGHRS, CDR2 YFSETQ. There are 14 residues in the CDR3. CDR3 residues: CASSSARGDTEAFF. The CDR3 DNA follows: TGCGCCAGCAGCTCGGCCAGGGGGGACACTGAAGCTTTCTTT.

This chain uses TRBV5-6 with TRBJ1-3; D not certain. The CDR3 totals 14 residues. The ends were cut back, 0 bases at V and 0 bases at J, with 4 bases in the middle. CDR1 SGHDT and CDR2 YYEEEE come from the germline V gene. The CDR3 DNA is TGTGCCAGCAGCTTGGGACACTCTGGAAACACCATATATTTT. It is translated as CASSLGHSGNTIYF.

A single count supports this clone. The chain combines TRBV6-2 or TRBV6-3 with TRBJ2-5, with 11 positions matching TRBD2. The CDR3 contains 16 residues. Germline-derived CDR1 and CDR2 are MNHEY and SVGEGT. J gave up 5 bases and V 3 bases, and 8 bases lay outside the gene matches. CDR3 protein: CASSYSGGALKETQYF. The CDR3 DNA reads TGTGCCAGCAGTTATAGCGGGGGGGCTCTTAAGGAGACCCAGTACTTC.

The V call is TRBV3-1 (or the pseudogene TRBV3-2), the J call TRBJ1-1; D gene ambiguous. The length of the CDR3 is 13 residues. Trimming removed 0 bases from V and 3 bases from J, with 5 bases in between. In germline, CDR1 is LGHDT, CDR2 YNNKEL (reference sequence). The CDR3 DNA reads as TGTGCCAGCAGCCAAGATAGGGACACTGAAGCTTTCTTT. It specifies CASSQDRDTEAFF.

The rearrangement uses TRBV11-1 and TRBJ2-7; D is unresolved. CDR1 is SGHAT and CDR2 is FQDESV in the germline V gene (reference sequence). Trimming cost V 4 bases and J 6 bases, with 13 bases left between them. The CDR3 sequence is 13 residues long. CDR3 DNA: TGTGCCAGCAGCTCCCGTGGGGTAGGCGAGCAGTACTTC. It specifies CASSSRGVGEQYF. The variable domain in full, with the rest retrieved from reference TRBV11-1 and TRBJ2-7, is EAEVAQSPRYKITEKSQAVAFWCDPISGHATLYWYRQILGQGPELLVQFQDESVVDDSQLPKDRFSAERLKGVDSTLKIQPAELGDSAMYLCASSSRGVGEQYFGPGTRLTVT.

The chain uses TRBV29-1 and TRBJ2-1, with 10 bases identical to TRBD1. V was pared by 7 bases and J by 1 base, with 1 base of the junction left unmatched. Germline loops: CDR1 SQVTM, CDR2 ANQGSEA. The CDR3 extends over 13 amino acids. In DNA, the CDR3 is TGCAGCGCGGGACAGGGGTCCTACAATGAGCAGTTCTTC. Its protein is CSAGQGSYNEQFF.

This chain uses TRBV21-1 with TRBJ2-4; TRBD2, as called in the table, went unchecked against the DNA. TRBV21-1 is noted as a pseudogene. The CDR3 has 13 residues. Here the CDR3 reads CASREYCKNIQYF. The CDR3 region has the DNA TGTGCCAGCAGGGAGTATTGCAAAAACATTCAGTACTTC.

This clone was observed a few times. This CDR3 reads CASSQANEQFF. CDR3 DNA sequence: TGCGCCAGCAGCCAAGCTAATGAGCAGTTCTTC. The V and J genes are TRBV4-3 and TRBJ2-1; D gene unclear. Trimming took 1 base from V and 7 from J, leaving 2 bases between them. Germline assignment: CDR1 LGHNA and CDR2 YSLEER. This CDR3 is built from 11 residues.

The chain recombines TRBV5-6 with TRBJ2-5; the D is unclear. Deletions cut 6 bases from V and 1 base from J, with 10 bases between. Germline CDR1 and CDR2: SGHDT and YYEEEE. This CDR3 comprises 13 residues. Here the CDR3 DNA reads TGTGCCAGCACCCCCCTGGGCCAAGAGACCCAGTACTTC. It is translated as CASTPLGQETQYF. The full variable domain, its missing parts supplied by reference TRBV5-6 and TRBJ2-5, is DAGVTQSPTHLIKTRGQQVTLRCSPKSGHDTVSWYQQALGQGPQFIFQYYEEEERQRGNFPDRFSGHQFPNYSSELNVNALLLGDSALYLCASTPLGQETQYFGPGTRLLVL.

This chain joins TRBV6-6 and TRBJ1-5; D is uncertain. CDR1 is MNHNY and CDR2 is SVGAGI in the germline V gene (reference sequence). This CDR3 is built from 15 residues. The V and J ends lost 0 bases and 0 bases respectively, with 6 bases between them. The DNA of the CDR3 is TGTGCCAGCAGTTACTCTAGGTATAGCAATCAGCCCCAGCATTTT. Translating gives CASSYSRYSNQPQHF.